The TCR beta chain described here comes from a study of identical twins. TCRdb re-derived calls from the 5' RACE reads in MiXCR, one entry per CDR3 protein. Among approximately 700,000 distinct CDR3 sequences listed, 5.5% to 6.5% were seen once. The V gene's germline CDR1 is DFQATT and CDR2 SNEGSKA (reference sequence). The CDR3 has 13 amino acids. Trimming removed 1 base at V and 4 bases at J, with 10 bases between. The clonotype originates from a man aged 18 to 29 in good health. This chain uses TRBV20-1 with TRBJ1-1, with D possibly TRBD1 on 6 matching bases. The sequenced sample consisted of naive T cells sorted from blood. DNA of the CDR3: TGCAGTGCTAGAGTAAAACAGGGCACTGAAGCTTTCTTT. Amino acid sequence: CSARVKQGTEAFF.